Included here is one T cell receptor (beta chain) sequence, with context. This clone was counted between two and nine times. Its recognized antigen is unknown. No much larger clonotype is one base removed from it; base qualities were not supplied. The data were taken from a study of CD8+ T cells in alopecia areata (dated by TCRdb to the late 2010s). With regard to the full study: The treated patients took part in an open-label pilot trial in which moderate-to-severe alopecia areata was treated with oral tofacitinib at 5 to 10 mg twice daily. On the human side, TCRbeta sequencing was run on scalp tissue and on sorted CD4+ and CD8+ peripheral blood T cells from healthy controls and from alopecia areata patients with either patchy or totalis/universalis disease. Patients received tofacitinib for 6 to 18 months and were then followed off drug for 6 months to check for delayed response and recurrence. Scalp clonality was compared across normal scalp (n=4), patchy alopecia areata scalp (n=8), and alopecia totalis/universalis scalp (n=8). For the treated patients, the SALT score, which quantifies what percentage of scalp surface area is affected, served as the measure of disease severity. In both human patients and the C3H/HeJ mouse model, the study applied high-throughput TCRbeta sequencing to look at T cell clonal expansion in alopecia areata. Patients on tofacitinib were biopsied at baseline and after 4 and 24 weeks of treatment, and several of the patients also had a later scalp biopsy. RNA was obtained with the PAXgene miRNA kit for fixed scalp, the miRNeasy kit for PBMCs, and the RNeasy kit for mouse skin. Amplification of TCRbeta CDR3 regions was done by immunoSEQ multiplex PCR using 35 Vbeta forward primers and 13 Jbeta reverse primers.

From its cysteine to its phenylalanine, the CDR3 spans 10 amino acids. Only CDR3 DNA remains: 30 bases, in frame from the first base. V is clipped by 2 bases and J by 11 bases, and the sequence between their germline boundaries is 9 bases long. Taken from the germline V gene, the CDR1 and CDR2 loops are SQVTM and ANQGSEA. The investigation overall reported the following: Because the treated cohort was small and had only one nonresponder, larger studies are needed to examine links between baseline CD8+ expansion and response. Compared with normal scalp, lesional scalp, particularly in alopecia totalis/universalis, had higher clonality and more expanded CD8+ clones, which suggests antigenic drive. Resident alphabeta T cells in normal human skin are also sequenced, complicating scalp TCR repertoire analysis, unlike mouse skin dominated by gammadelta T cells. With tofacitinib, both scalp clonality and the number of expanded CD8+ clones among the top 100 scalp clones went down significantly. Shared TCR sequences between patients were less evident than in mice, which may be partly attributable to HLA diversity in the patient population. Many expanded lesional clones persisted in scalp and blood during tofacitinib treatment, which may partly explain relapse after stopping treatment.

Library method: the immunoSEQ multiplex PCR assay. RNA was extracted from all samples and reverse transcribed into cDNA as template for TCR sequencing. First-strand cDNA was synthesized with SuperScript III using a 2:1 mix of oligo-dT and random hexamers. A synthetic immune receptor repertoire was used to assess amplification bias, and residual bias was removed computationally. As for how the authors treated the data: Raw reads were preprocessed to remove errors, and CDR3 was defined according to IMGT conventions as the region from the conserved cysteine to phenylalanine. Clonality was computed by normalizing Shannon entropy by log2 of the number of productive unique TCRs and subtracting the result from 1. Whether scalp clones were CD4 or CD8 was inferred by matching scalp TCRbeta sequences against CD4 and CD8 repertoires sorted from blood. Sourced from immuneACCESS, this table was stored by TCRdb with only in-frame sequences that have V and J called. A share of the clones is absent; for the studies checked, an unresolved V gene accounts for under half, and the remainder has no known explanation. D and trimming were read from the DNA, whereas the V and J calls and clone size are those reported in that table. In all, the sample holds approximately 90,000 clones, and 60% to 80% of those were seen once. Roughly a sixth of the sample comes from the top ten.

According to the study, the label for this sample's treatment or condition signals: oral pan-JAK inhibitor, 5-10 mg twice daily. Peripheral blood and lesional scalp punch biopsies were obtained from patients with alopecia areata. After PBMCs were isolated by density centrifugation and stained for CD3, CD4 and CD8, a FACSAria was used to sort CD4+ and CD8+ T cells. This chain joins TRBV29-1 to TRBJ2-5; the D gene is possibly TRBD2, with 5 bases matching. The input for sequencing was CD8+ T cells sorted from blood, taken around week 46, from a patient treated with tofacitinib. The clonotype was recovered from a human donor with alopecia areata. The CDR3 protein sequence reads: CSVEYGEQYF. The nucleotide sequence reads as follows: TGCAGCGTTGAATACGGGGAGCAGTACTTC.